Below, one T cell receptor (beta chain) is given with its context. These data belong to a study of response to subunit inactivated influenza vaccine. MiXCR, run by TCRdb on the RT-PCR reads, gives a single entry per CDR3 protein. The sample records about 520,000 distinct CDR3 sequences, roughly 25% being singletons. The CDR3 loop spans 15 amino acids. Germline values: CDR1 MNHEY, CDR2 SVGEGT. With 4 bases clipped from V and 6 bases from J, the junction kept 7 bases outside the gene matches. This TCR derives from a man in his forties or fifties who received an inactivated influenza vaccine. The sample consisted of CD4+ T cells sorted from PBMCs, taken more than 4 days after vaccination. The chain employs TRBV6-2 or TRBV6-3 and TRBJ2-1, with 9 bases fitting TRBD1. The CDR3 DNA reads as TGTGCCAGCAGTTGGGGTCGGACAGGGGCCAATGAGCAGTTCTTC. It yields the protein CASSWGRTGANEQFF.